Presented here are 6 T cell receptor beta chains from one specimen sequenced in a study of preoperative IRX-2 immunotherapy in early breast cancer. Noted treatment: preoperative locoregional IRX-2 cytokine immunotherapy. Profiling relied on immunoSEQ multiplex PCR, and the TCRdb table lists in-frame clones only, not all of them. The table has roughly 43,000 clones, just under 95% seen once. Material: tumor tissue, obtained after IRX-2 immunotherapy. The receptor source for this set is a human donor with breast cancer.

The count of this clone is one. The rearrangement uses TRBV5-1 and TRBJ1-2; possibly TRBD1 for D (6 bases). Between the trimmed V and J ends, which lost 2 bases and 2 bases, there was a span of 13 bases. This CDR3 is built from 15 residues. Germline loops: CDR1 SGHRS, CDR2 YFSETQ. The chain's CDR3 is CASSLPTGANYGYTF. The CDR3 DNA follows: TGCGCCAGCAGCTTACCGACAGGAGCCAACTATGGCTACACCTTC.

CDR3 region: CASKRTSGSYEQYF. The CDR3 coding sequence is TGTGCCAGCAAACGGACTAGCGGGAGCTACGAGCAGTACTTC. V usage is TRBV7-7 and J usage is TRBJ2-7, with 13 nucleotides matching TRBD2. Germline assignment: CDR1 SSHAT and CDR2 FNYEAQ (reference sequence). After removal of 7 bases from V and 3 bases from J, the junction contained 3 bases not matched to a gene. The CDR3 is 14 amino acids.

The chain combines TRBV7-8 with TRBJ2-3, with D possibly being TRBD2 (5 bases). V was trimmed by 0 bases and J by 5 bases, leaving 12 bases between them. Germline assignment: CDR1 SGHVS and CDR2 FQNEAQ. The CDR3 covers 15 residues. CDR3 amino acids: CASSLARTGVDTQYF. The CDR3 nucleotides read TGTGCCAGCAGCTTAGCGCGTACCGGGGTAGATACGCAGTATTTT.

The chain has TRBV28 and TRBJ1-2, with unresolved D. V lost 8 bases and J 8 bases, leaving 12 bases between the germline ends. CDR3 length: 11 residues. CDR1 and CDR2 (germline): MDHEN, SYDVKM. As DNA, the CDR3 is TGTGCCAGCGGCCATTCGTGGGGCTACACCTTC. It codes for CASGHSWGYTF.

The V and J genes are TRBV7-3 and TRBJ1-6; D is ambiguous. Between the trimmed V and J ends, which lost 0 bases and 10 bases, there was a span of 13 bases. CDR3 length: 15 residues. Germline-derived CDR1 and CDR2 are SGHTA and FQGTGA. The CDR3 nucleotides read TGTGCCAGCAGCTTAACGGGGATTCCGAACTCACCCCTCCACTTT. It specifies CASSLTGIPNSPLHF.

The chain couples TRBV4-2 to TRBJ2-7; possible D gene TRBD2, 6 bases. The CDR3 runs 15 residues. Trimming left V 4 bases short and J 0 bases short, with 13 bases between. CDR1 and CDR2 from the germline V gene are LGHNA and YNFKEQ. This chain's CDR3 is CASSPIRGTSYEQYF. CDR3 DNA: TGTGCCAGCAGCCCCATACGGGGGACCTCCTACGAGCAGTACTTC.